This T cell receptor beta chain was retrieved from a study of PD-L1 blockade in urothelial cancer. Across the study: Analyzed time points were 3 weeks (second dose) and 6 weeks after therapy began.

The CDR3 has 16 residues. Germline-derived CDR1 and CDR2 are MNHEY and SVGAGI. The junction had 9 bases not matched to a gene; V was cut back by 4 bases and J by 4 bases. Time point described: peripheral blood 6 weeks after treatment start. Samples spanned pretreatment and treatment, with 1 to 8 time points per patient. Assay used: immunoSEQ multiplex PCR; TCRdb lists only in-frame clones, some missing. This sample has 45,000 to 60,000 clones, with more than 70% found just once. The chain has TRBV6-5 and TRBJ2-4, with 8 bases aligning to TRBD2. The specimen was PBMCs, collected around atezolizumab (anti-PD-L1) treatment. This receptor was identified in a man in his sixties with urothelial cancer. CDR3 in DNA: TGTGCCAGCAGTTCCTCCGGGGTAGCGGGGAAAAACATTCAGTACTTC. This gives the protein CASSSSGVAGKNIQYF.